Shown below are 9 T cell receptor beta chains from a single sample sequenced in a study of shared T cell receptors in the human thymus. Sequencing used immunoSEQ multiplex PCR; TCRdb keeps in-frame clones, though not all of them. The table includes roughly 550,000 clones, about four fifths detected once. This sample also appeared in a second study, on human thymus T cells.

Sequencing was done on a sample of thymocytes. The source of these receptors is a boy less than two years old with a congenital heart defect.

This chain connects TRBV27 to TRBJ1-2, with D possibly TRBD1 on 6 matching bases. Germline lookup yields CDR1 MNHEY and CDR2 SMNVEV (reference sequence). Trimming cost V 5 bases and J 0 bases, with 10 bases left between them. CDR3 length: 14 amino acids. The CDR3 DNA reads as TGTGCCAGCAGTCTGGACAGCACTAACTATGGCTACACCTTC. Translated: CASSLDSTNYGYTF.

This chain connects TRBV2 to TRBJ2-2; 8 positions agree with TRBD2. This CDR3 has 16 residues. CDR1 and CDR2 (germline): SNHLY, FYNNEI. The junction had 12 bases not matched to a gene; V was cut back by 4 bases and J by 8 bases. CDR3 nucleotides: TGTGCCAGCAGTGTCAAGCCGGGACTAGGGCATGGGGAGCTGTTTTTT. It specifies CASSVKPGLGHGELFF.

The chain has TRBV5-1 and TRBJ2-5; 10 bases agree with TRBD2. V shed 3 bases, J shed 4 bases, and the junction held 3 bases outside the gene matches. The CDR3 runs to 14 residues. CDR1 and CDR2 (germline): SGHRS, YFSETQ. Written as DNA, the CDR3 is TGCGCCAGCAGCTCTAGCGGGAGAGTAGAGACCCAGTACTTC. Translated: CASSSSGRVETQYF.

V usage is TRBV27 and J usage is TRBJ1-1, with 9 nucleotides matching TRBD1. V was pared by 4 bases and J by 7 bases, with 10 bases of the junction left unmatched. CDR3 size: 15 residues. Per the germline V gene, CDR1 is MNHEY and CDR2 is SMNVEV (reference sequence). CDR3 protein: CASSYRDRAPGEAFF. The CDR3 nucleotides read TGTGCCAGCAGTTACCGGGACAGGGCACCGGGTGAAGCTTTCTTT.

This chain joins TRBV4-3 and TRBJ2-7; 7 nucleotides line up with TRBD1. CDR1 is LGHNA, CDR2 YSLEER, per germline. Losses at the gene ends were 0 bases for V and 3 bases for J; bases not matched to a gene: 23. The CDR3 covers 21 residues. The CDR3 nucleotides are TGCGCCAGCAGCCAAGATCGTGGCCTTGGAACGACAGGGTCGGAGCACTACGAGCAGTACTTC. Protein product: CASSQDRGLGTTGSEHYEQYF.

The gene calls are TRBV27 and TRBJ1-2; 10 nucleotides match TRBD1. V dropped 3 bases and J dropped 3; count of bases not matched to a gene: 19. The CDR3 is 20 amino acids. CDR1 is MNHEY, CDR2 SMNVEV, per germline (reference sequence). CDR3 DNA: TGTGCCAGCAGTTTTGCGCATTCCGGGACAGGGGAGGGAAGAGACTATGGCTACACCTTC. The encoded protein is CASSFAHSGTGEGRDYGYTF.

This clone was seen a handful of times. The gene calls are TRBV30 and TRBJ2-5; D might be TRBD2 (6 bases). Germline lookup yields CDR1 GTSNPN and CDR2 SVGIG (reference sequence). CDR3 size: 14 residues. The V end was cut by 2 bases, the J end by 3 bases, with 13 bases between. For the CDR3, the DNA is TGTGCCTGGAGTTACGGGACTCCCAAAGAGACCCAGTACTTC. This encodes CAWSYGTPKETQYF.

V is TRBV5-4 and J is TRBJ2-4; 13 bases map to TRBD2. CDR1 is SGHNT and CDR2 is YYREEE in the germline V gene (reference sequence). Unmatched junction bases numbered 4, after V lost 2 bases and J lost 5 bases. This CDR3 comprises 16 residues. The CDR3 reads CASSFGLAGEENIQYF. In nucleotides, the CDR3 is TGTGCCAGCAGCTTTGGACTAGCGGGAGAGGAAAACATTCAGTACTTC.

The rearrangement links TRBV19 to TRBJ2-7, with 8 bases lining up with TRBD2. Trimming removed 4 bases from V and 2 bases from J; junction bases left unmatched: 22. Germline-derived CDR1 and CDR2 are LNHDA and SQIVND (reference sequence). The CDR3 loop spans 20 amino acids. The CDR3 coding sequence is TGTGCCAGTAGTACAACCCGGAGTTTGGCTAGCGGGTATAGTCCCTACGAGCAGTACTTC. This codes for CASSTTRSLASGYSPYEQYF.